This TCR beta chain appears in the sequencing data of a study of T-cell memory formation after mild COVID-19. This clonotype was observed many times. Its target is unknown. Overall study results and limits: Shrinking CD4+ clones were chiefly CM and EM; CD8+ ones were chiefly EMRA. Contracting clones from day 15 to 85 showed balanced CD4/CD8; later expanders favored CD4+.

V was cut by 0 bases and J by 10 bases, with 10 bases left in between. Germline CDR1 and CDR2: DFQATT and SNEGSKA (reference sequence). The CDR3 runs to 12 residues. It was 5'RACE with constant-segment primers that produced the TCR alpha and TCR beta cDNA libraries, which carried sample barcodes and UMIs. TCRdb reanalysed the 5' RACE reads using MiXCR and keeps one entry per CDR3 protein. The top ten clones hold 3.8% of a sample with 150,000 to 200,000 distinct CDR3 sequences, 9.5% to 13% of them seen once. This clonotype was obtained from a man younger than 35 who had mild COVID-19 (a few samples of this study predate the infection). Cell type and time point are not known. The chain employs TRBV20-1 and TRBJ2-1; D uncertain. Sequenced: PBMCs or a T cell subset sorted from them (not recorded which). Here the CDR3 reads CSARDSPSEQFF. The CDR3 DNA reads TGCAGTGCTAGAGATTCCCCCTCGGAGCAGTTCTTC.